Following are 30 T cell receptor beta chains from one sample sequenced in a study of blood T cell repertoires in COVID-19. The repertoire was sequenced with immunoSEQ multiplex PCR; TCRdb's copy has only in-frame clones and lacks some. The sample lists over 200,000 clones; approximately 75% were seen once. Sequencing was carried out using PBMCs or T cells enriched from blood (not recorded which). Every receptor here comes from a man aged 35 to 55 who had recovered from COVID-19.

The rearrangement links TRBV5-1 to TRBJ1-1; D might be TRBD1 (6 bases). The V and J ends lost 1 base and 2 bases respectively, with 12 bases between them. Germline V CDR1 and CDR2: SGHRS, YFSETQ. CDR3 length equals 15 residues. The CDR3 nucleotides are TGCGCCAGCAGCTTGTTACAGGGAAAAAACACTGAAGCTTTCTTT. Residues: CASSLLQGKNTEAFF.

In its sample, this clone was seen a few times. V and J are TRBV6-5 and TRBJ1-1, with 10 bases lining up with TRBD1. The CDR3 sequence is 15 residues long. Germline values: CDR1 MNHEY, CDR2 SVGAGI. The trim removed 6 bases at V and 5 bases at J, leaving 9 bases unmatched. CDR3 sequence: CASRIVDRGDTEAFF. The CDR3 coding sequence is TGTGCCAGCAGGATCGTGGACAGGGGGGATACTGAAGCTTTCTTT.

CDR3 protein: CASSPSGLAGFYEQYF. In nucleotides, the CDR3 is TGTGCCAGCTCACCTTCGGGACTAGCGGGATTCTACGAGCAGTACTTC. This chain connects TRBV18 to TRBJ2-7; TRBD2 aligns across 13 bases. The length of the CDR3 is 16 residues. V shed 3 bases and J 3 bases; nucleotides not matched to a gene: 5. CDR1 and CDR2 from the germline V gene are KGHSH and LQKENI.

The V gene is TRBV15, the J gene TRBJ1-1; TRBD1 matches 8 bases. The CDR3 is 15 residues long. Germline V gene lookup returns CDR1 LNHNV and CDR2 YYDKDF (reference sequence). The V gene end was trimmed by 1 base and the J gene end by 5 bases; junction bases not matched to a gene: 6. CDR3 region: CATSRGNQGATEAFF. DNA of the CDR3: TGTGCCACCAGCAGAGGAAATCAGGGGGCAACTGAAGCTTTCTTT.

The chain couples TRBV19 to TRBJ1-2; unclear D gene. This CDR3 is built from 13 residues. V dropped 2 bases and J dropped 1 base, with 5 bases sitting between them. Germline V gives CDR1 LNHDA, CDR2 SQIVND (reference sequence). In DNA, the CDR3 is TGTGCCAGTAGTATACAGAATAACTATGGCTACACCTTC. Translated: CASSIQNNYGYTF.

The rearrangement links TRBV9 to TRBJ2-7; D is possibly TRBD1 (5 bases). V lost 0 bases, J lost 6 bases, and 16 bases lay in between. Germline CDR1 is SGDLS and CDR2 is YYNGEE. The CDR3 has 15 amino acids. CDR3 nucleotides: TGTGCCAGCAGCGTAGCAGGGAACCCATCGTCCGAGCAGTACTTC. It encodes CASSVAGNPSSEQYF. Together with reference TRBV9 and TRBJ2-7, the CDR3 gives the full variable domain: DSGVTQTPKHLITATGQRVTLRCSPRSGDLSVYWYQQSLDQGLQFLIQYYNGEERAKGNILERFSAQQFPDLHSELNLSSLELGDSALYFCASSVAGNPSSEQYFGPGTRLTVT.

This clone occurred a few times. The CDR3 spells CSVVSGQAFF. CDR3 DNA: TGCAGCGTTGTAAGTGGCCAAGCTTTCTTT. V is TRBV29-1 and J is TRBJ1-1; D ambiguous. The V end lost 4 bases, the J end lost 9 bases, and 9 bases lay between the germline ends. CDR1 and CDR2 from the germline V gene are SQVTM and ANQGSEA. This CDR3 is 10 amino acids long.

The rearrangement links TRBV11-2 to TRBJ2-1; TRBD2 aligns across 11 bases. In germline, CDR1 is SGHAT, CDR2 FQNNGV. The CDR3 covers 16 residues. With V trimmed by 5 bases and J by 7 bases, 10 bases remained unmatched. The CDR3: CASSVSSGGPPNEQFF. DNA for the CDR3: TGTGCCAGCAGCGTCTCTAGCGGGGGGCCCCCGAATGAGCAGTTCTTC.

V is TRBV24-1 and J is TRBJ2-3; a possible D gene is TRBD1 (5 bases). The V gene lost 5 bases and the J gene lost 7 bases, with 9 bases spanning the gap. This CDR3 is built from 12 residues. CDR1 and CDR2 (germline): KGHDR, SFDVKD. In nucleotides, the CDR3 is TGTGCCACCAGTGCAAAGGGGAATACGCAGTATTTT. Amino acid sequence: CATSAKGNTQYF.

V and J are TRBV10-2 and TRBJ1-1; D uncertain. The V and J ends lost 5 bases and 0 bases respectively, with 4 bases between them. Germline loops: CDR1 WSHSY, CDR2 SAAADI. This CDR3 contains 12 residues. CDR3 region: CASSPLNTEAFF. The CDR3 coding sequence is TGCGCCAGCAGTCCATTGAACACTGAAGCTTTCTTT.

The J gene is TRBJ1-5, the V gene TRBV3-1 (or the pseudogene TRBV3-2); D uncertain. V was clipped by 2 bases and J by 9 bases, with 11 bases between them. There are 13 residues in the CDR3. Germline V gene lookup returns CDR1 LGHDT and CDR2 YNNKEL (reference sequence). CDR3 residues: CASSQFVRGPQHF. In nucleotides, the CDR3 is TGTGCCAGCAGCCAATTCGTTCGGGGGCCCCAGCATTTT.

This chain uses TRBV11-2 with TRBJ1-3; possible D gene TRBD1, 5 bases. CDR3 length: 15 amino acids. V shed 2 bases and J shed 1 base, with 9 bases lying between them. Germline V gene lookup returns CDR1 SGHAT and CDR2 FQNNGV. The CDR3 loop is CASSLKRGSGNTIYF. CDR3 coding DNA: TGTGCCAGCAGCTTAAAAAGGGGTTCTGGAAACACCATATATTTT.

The chain is built from TRBV5-1 and TRBJ2-7; a possible D gene is TRBD2 (5 bases). Trimming took 4 bases from V and 0 from J, leaving 11 bases between them. This CDR3 is built from 14 residues. Germline V CDR1 and CDR2: SGHRS, YFSETQ. The CDR3 loop is CASSGGRISYEQYF. In DNA form, the CDR3 reads TGCGCCAGCAGCGGAGGACGGATCTCCTACGAGCAGTACTTC.

This rearrangement joins TRBV4-1 to TRBJ1-1; D is undetermined. The germline CDR1 and CDR2 sequences are MGHRA and YSYEKL. This CDR3 is built from 14 residues. Trimming took off 0 bases at V and 0 bases at J, with 5 bases between the two ends. The CDR3 nucleotides are TGCGCCAGCAGCCAAGACCAAATGAACACTGAAGCTTTCTTT. Encoded protein: CASSQDQMNTEAFF.

This clone was seen only a few times. The chain employs TRBV5-1 and TRBJ2-1; maybe TRBD2 (7 bases). Looked up from germline, CDR1 is SGHRS and CDR2 is YFSETQ. With 4 bases removed from V and 9 bases from J, the gap between germline ends came to 23 bases. The CDR3 loop spans 16 amino acids. The CDR3 protein is CASSATTPGGFGEQFF. For the CDR3, the DNA is TGCGCCAGCAGCGCCACGACCCCGGGGGGCTTCGGTGAGCAGTTCTTC.

The V gene is TRBV19, the J gene TRBJ2-1; 10 nucleotides align to TRBD1. The J segment lost 3 bases and the V segment lost 3 bases, leaving 5 bases of the junction unmatched. Germline CDR1 reads LNHDA; CDR2 reads SQIVND (reference sequence). This CDR3 contains 16 residues. The CDR3 sequence is CASSIDRGRDYNEQFF. CDR3 nucleotide sequence: TGTGCCAGTAGTATCGACAGGGGGCGTGACTACAATGAGCAGTTCTTC.

V and J are TRBV29-1 and TRBJ1-1; D remains ambiguous. V lost 6 bases and J 3 bases, leaving 17 bases between the germline ends. Germline V lookup: CDR1 SQVTM, CDR2 ANQGSEA. The CDR3 totals 14 residues. The CDR3 nucleotides are TGCAGCGTATCCCGGCAGGCCGGGGACACTGAAGCTTTCTTT. It specifies CSVSRQAGDTEAFF.

This chain uses TRBV2 with TRBJ1-5; 9 bases align to TRBD1. In germline, CDR1 is SNHLY, CDR2 FYNNEI. This CDR3 region has 15 residues. Unmatched junction bases numbered 3, after V lost 6 bases and J lost 0 bases. The CDR3 region has the DNA TGTGCCAGCAGGGGACAGGGAAGTAGCAATCAGCCCCAGCATTTT. Translation: CASRGQGSSNQPQHF. The whole variable domain, remainder taken from reference TRBV2 and TRBJ1-5, is EPEVTQTPSHQVTQMGQEVILRCVPISNHLYFYWYRQILGQKVEFLVSFYNNEISEKSEIFDDQFSVERPDGSNFTLKIRSTKLEDSAMYFCASRGQGSSNQPQHFGDGTRLSIL.

The V and J genes are TRBV24-1 and TRBJ2-2; 10 bases agree with TRBD2. In germline, CDR1 is KGHDR, CDR2 SFDVKD. The CDR3 spans 18 residues. Trimming at V came to 3 bases and at J to 7 bases, leaving 13 bases not matched to a gene. The CDR3: CATSDSLEREGHSGELFF. The CDR3 nucleotides read TGTGCCACCAGTGATAGTCTGGAGCGGGAGGGCCATAGCGGGGAGCTGTTTTTT.

V usage is TRBV4-2 and J usage is TRBJ2-3; 10 bases line up with TRBD2. J gave up 3 bases and V 3 bases, and 9 bases lay outside the gene matches. This CDR3 comprises 17 residues. CDR1 and CDR2 (germline): LGHNA, YNFKEQ. The DNA of the CDR3 is TGTGCCAGCAGCCAGGGGATAGCGGGAGGTAGGACAGATACGCAGTATTTT. It codes for CASSQGIAGGRTDTQYF.

The chain is built from TRBV19 and TRBJ2-5, with 10 bases matching TRBD2. The CDR3 runs to 14 residues. V shed 9 bases and J 4 bases; nucleotides not matched to a gene: 8. Germline values: CDR1 LNHDA, CDR2 SQIVND (reference sequence). The CDR3 DNA reads as TGTGCCAGCAAAGGGGTAGCGGGGGGAGAGACCCAGTACTTC. As protein: CASKGVAGGETQYF.

The J gene is TRBJ2-1, the V gene TRBV2; 10 bases line up with TRBD2. The germline gives CDR1 SNHLY, CDR2 FYNNEI. The length of the CDR3 is 16 residues. V shed 9 bases and J 5 bases; nucleotides not matched to a gene: 13. The CDR3: CARGRVGLASHNEQFF. CDR3 bases: TGTGCCAGGGGGCGGGTGGGACTAGCGTCCCACAATGAGCAGTTCTTC.

The chain couples TRBV4-1 to TRBJ2-4, with TRBD2 matching over 12 bases. Germline assignment: CDR1 MGHRA and CDR2 YSYEKL. With V trimmed by 5 bases and J by 0 bases, 11 bases remained unmatched. The CDR3 covers 19 residues. The CDR3 DNA reads TGCGCCAGCAGCTCCACCGGGACTAGCGGGCTTATAGCCAAAAACATTCAGTACTTC. It translates to CASSSTGTSGLIAKNIQYF.

CDR3 nucleotide sequence: TGTGCCAGCAGCTTGAGGGGCAGCAACTATGGCTACACCTTC. Amino acid sequence: CASSLRGSNYGYTF. The rearrangement links TRBV5-4 to TRBJ1-2; the D gene is possibly TRBD1 (5 bases). The CDR3 loop spans 14 amino acids. CDR1 is SGHNT and CDR2 is YYREEE in the germline V gene (reference sequence). V was shortened by 1 base and J by 2 bases, with 9 bases between the two germline ends.

The chain has TRBV5-6 and TRBJ2-7; no firm D call. CDR1 and CDR2 (germline): SGHDT, YYEEEE. CDR3 length equals 11 residues. Trimming removed 3 bases from V and 6 bases from J, with 7 bases in between. CDR3 in DNA: TGTGCCAGCAGCTCTCGTTCCGAGCAGTACTTC. This encodes CASSSRSEQYF. Based on the CDR3 plus reference TRBV5-6 and TRBJ2-7, the full variable domain is DAGVTQSPTHLIKTRGQQVTLRCSPKSGHDTVSWYQQALGQGPQFIFQYYEEEERQRGNFPDRFSGHQFPNYSSELNVNALLLGDSALYLCASSSRSEQYFGPGTRLTVT.

V usage is TRBV6-1 and J usage is TRBJ1-1; D remains unclear. This CDR3 is built from 13 residues. CDR1 is MNHNS and CDR2 is SASEGT in the germline V gene. Deletions cut 2 bases from V and 6 bases from J, with 10 bases between. The CDR3 bases are TGTGCCAGCAGTGAACGGGTTTTCGCTGAAGCTTTCTTT. Residues: CASSERVFAEAFF.

The chain recombines TRBV18 with TRBJ1-2, with 11 bases lining up with TRBD1. V was pared by 2 bases and J by 8 bases, with 16 bases of the junction left unmatched. CDR1 and CDR2 (germline): KGHSH, LQKENI. CDR3 length equals 18 residues. The CDR3 protein is CASSPSTPSGTGGRGYTF. For the CDR3, the DNA is TGTGCCAGCTCACCATCGACCCCCTCCGGGACAGGGGGTAGAGGCTACACCTTC.

The rearrangement joins TRBV9 to TRBJ1-4; tentative D call: TRBD1 (6 bases). CDR3 size: 15 residues. From germline, CDR1 is SGDLS and CDR2 YYNGEE. V lost 0 bases and J lost 5, with 11 bases in between. The CDR3 loop reads CASSVGDRPNEKLFF. The CDR3 DNA sequence: TGTGCCAGCAGCGTAGGTGACAGGCCCAATGAAAAACTGTTTTTT. Combining the CDR3 with reference TRBV9 and TRBJ1-4 gives the whole variable domain DSGVTQTPKHLITATGQRVTLRCSPRSGDLSVYWYQQSLDQGLQFLIQYYNGEERAKGNILERFSAQQFPDLHSELNLSSLELGDSALYFCASSVGDRPNEKLFFGSGTQLSVL.

The CDR3 DNA follows: TGTGCCAGTAGTCCTAGAGGGATAGCAGATACGCAGTATTTT. It translates to CASSPRGIADTQYF. This sequence joins TRBV19 and TRBJ2-3; maybe TRBD2 (5 bases). Germline V gene data show CDR1 as LNHDA and CDR2 as SQIVND (reference sequence). The CDR3 consists of 14 residues. The V and J ends lost 5 bases and 4 bases respectively, with 13 bases between them.

The chain employs TRBV10-1 and TRBJ2-5; 7 nucleotides align to TRBD1. This CDR3 region has 15 residues. With V trimmed by 2 bases and J by 1 base, 4 bases remained unmatched. Germline CDR1 WNHNN, CDR2 SYGVQD (reference sequence). The CDR3 sequence: CASSEGQAIQETQYF. CDR3 bases: TGCGCCAGCAGTGAGGGACAGGCCATCCAAGAGACCCAGTACTTC.